This T cell receptor beta chain comes out of a study of blood T cell repertoires in COVID-19. Germline loops: CDR1 SGHRS, CDR2 YFSETQ. V shed 6 bases and J 1 base; nucleotides not matched to a gene: 3. This CDR3 region has 14 residues. Using immunoSEQ multiplex PCR, the repertoire was profiled, and TCRdb retains in-frame clones only, with some absent. Of 10,000 or so clones listed, around 85% were seen once; the top ten hold around 5%. The TCR originated in a human donor in a cohort sampled during active COVID-19. Sequencing input: peripheral blood. The gene calls are TRBV5-1 and TRBJ2-2; 7 bases align to TRBD2. The CDR3 loop reads CASIRGENTGELFF. As DNA, the CDR3 is TGCGCCAGCATTCGGGGGGAGAACACCGGGGAGCTGTTTTTT.